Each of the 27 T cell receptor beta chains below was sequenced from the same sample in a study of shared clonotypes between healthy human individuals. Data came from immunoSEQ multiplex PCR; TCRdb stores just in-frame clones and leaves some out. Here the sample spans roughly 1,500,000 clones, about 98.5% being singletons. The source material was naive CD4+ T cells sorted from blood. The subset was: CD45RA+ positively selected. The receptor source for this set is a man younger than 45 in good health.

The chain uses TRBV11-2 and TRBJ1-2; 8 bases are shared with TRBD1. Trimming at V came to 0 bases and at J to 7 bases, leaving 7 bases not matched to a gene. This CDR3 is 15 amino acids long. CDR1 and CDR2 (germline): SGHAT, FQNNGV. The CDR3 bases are TGTGCCAGCAGCTTAGATAACAGGGGGACTCTTGGCTACACCTTC. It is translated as CASSLDNRGTLGYTF.

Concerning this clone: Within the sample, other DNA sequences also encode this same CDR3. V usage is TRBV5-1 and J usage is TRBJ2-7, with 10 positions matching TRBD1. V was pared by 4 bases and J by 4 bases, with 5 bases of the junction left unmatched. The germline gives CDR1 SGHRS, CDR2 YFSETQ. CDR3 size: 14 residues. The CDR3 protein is CASSPGTGDYEQYF. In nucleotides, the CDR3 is TGCGCCAGCAGCCCTGGGACAGGGGATTACGAGCAGTACTTC. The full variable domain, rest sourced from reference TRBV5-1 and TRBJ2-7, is KAGVTQTPRYLIKTRGQQVTLSCSPISGHRSVSWYQQTPGQGLQFLFEYFSETQRNKGNFPGRFSGRQFSNSRSEMNVSTLELGDSALYLCASSPGTGDYEQYFGPGTRLTVT.

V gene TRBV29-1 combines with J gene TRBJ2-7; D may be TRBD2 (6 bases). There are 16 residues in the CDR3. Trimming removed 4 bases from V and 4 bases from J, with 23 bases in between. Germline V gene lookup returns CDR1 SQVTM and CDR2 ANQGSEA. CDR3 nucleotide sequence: TGCAGCGTTGTACTCTCTGGGCGGGATAGGAGATACGAGCAGTACTTC. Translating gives CSVVLSGRDRRYEQYF.

CDR3: CAISESLVQDTYEQYF. For the CDR3, the DNA is TGTGCCATCAGTGAGTCTCTGGTACAGGACACCTACGAGCAGTACTTC. The J gene is TRBJ2-7, the V gene TRBV10-3; a possible D gene is TRBD1 (5 bases). The V end was cut by 0 bases, the J end by 2 bases, with 14 bases between. The germline CDR1 and CDR2 sequences are ENHRY and SYGVKD. The CDR3 consists of 16 residues.

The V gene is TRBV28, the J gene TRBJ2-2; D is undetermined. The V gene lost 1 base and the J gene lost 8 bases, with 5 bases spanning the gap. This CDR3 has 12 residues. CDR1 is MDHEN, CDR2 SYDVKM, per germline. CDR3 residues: CASSLLLGELFF. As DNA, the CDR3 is TGTGCCAGCAGTTTATTACTTGGGGAGCTGTTTTTT.

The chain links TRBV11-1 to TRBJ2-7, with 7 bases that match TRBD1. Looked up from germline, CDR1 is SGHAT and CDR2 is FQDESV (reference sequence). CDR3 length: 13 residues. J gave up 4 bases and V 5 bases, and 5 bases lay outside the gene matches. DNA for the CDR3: TGTGCCAGCAGCAAAAGGACAGGATACGAGCAGTACTTC. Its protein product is CASSKRTGYEQYF.

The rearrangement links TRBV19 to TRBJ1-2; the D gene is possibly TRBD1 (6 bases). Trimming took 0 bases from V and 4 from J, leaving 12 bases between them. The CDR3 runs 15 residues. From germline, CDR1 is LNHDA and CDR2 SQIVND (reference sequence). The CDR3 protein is CASSIEARGRYGYTF. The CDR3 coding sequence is TGTGCCAGTAGTATAGAGGCCAGGGGACGCTATGGCTACACCTTC.

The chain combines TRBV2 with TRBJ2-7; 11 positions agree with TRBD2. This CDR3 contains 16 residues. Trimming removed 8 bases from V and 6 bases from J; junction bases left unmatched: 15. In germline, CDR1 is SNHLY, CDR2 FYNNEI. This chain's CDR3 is CASHSGREFFAGEQYF. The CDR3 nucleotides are TGTGCCAGCCATAGCGGGAGGGAGTTCTTCGCGGGCGAGCAGTACTTC. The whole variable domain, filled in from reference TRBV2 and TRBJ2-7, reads EPEVTQTPSHQVTQMGQEVILRCVPISNHLYFYWYRQILGQKVEFLVSFYNNEISEKSEIFDDQFSVERPDGSNFTLKIRSTKLEDSAMYFCASHSGREFFAGEQYFGPGTRLTVT.

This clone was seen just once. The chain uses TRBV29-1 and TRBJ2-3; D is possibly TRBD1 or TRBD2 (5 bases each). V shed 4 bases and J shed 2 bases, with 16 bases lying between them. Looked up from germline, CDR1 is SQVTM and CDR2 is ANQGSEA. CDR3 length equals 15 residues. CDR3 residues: CSVVGTEDNTDTQYF. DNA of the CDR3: TGCAGCGTTGTTGGGACGGAGGATAACACAGATACGCAGTATTTT.

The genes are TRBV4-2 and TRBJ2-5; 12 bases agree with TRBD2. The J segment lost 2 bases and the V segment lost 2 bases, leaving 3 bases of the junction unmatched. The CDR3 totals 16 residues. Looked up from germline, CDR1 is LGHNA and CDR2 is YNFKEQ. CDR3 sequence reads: CASSQLAGGGQETQYF. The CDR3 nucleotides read TGTGCCAGCAGCCAACTAGCGGGAGGGGGGCAAGAGACCCAGTACTTC.

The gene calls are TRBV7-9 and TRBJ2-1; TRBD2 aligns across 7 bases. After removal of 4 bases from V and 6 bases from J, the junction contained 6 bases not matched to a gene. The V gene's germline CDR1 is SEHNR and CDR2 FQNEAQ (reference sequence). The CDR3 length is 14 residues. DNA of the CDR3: TGTGCCAGCAGCTCCCCTAGCGGACGCAATGAGCAGTTCTTC. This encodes CASSSPSGRNEQFF. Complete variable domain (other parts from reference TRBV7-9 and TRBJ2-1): DTGVSQNPRHKITKRGQNVTFRCDPISEHNRLYWYRQTLGQGPEFLTYFQNEAQLEKSRLLSDRFSAERPKGSFSTLEIQRTEQGDSAMYLCASSSPSGRNEQFFGPGTRLTVL.

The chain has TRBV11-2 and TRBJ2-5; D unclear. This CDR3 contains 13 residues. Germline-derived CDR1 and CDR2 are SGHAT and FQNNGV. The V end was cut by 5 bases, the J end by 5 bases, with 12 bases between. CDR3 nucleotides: TGTGCCAGCAGCCCTTCCCGAACGGAGACCCAGTACTTC. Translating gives CASSPSRTETQYF.

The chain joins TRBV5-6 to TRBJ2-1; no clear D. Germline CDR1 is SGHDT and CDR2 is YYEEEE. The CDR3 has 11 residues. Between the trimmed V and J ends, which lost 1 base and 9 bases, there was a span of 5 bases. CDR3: CASSLTFEQFF. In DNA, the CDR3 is TGTGCCAGCAGCTTGACATTTGAGCAGTTCTTC.

The CDR3 region has the DNA TGTGCCAGCTCACCAAGTTCAGCTAGTCGTGGAACATATGGCTACACCTTC. Amino acids: CASSPSSASRGTYGYTF. This chain uses TRBV18 with TRBJ1-2; D call uncertain. This CDR3 region has 17 residues. V was clipped by 2 bases and J by 5 bases, with 21 bases between them. CDR1 and CDR2 (germline): KGHSH, LQKENI.

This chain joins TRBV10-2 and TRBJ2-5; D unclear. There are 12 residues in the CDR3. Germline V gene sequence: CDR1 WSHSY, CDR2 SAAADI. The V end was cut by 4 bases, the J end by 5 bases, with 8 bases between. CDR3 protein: CASSVGGETQYF. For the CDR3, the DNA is TGCGCCAGCAGTGTTGGTGGGGAGACCCAGTACTTC.

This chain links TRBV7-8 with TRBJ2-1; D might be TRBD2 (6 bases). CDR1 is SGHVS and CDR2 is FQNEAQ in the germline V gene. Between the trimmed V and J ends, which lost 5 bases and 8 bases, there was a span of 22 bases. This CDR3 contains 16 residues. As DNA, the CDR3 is TGTGCCAGCAGCCCCAAGAGGGCGGGGAAAGGGGATGAGCAGTTCTTC. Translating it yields CASSPKRAGKGDEQFF.

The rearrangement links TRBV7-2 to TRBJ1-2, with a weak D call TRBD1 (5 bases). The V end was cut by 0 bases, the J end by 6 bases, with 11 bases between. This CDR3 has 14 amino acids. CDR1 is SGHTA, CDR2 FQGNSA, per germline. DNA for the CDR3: TGTGCCAGCAGCTTAGCCCCAGGGACTGATGGCTACACCTTC. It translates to CASSLAPGTDGYTF.

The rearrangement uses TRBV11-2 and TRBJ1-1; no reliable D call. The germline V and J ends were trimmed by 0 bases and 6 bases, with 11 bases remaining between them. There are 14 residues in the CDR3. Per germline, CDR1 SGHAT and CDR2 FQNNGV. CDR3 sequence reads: CASSLDLRRAEAFF. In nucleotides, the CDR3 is TGTGCCAGCAGCTTAGATCTTCGGCGGGCTGAAGCTTTCTTT.

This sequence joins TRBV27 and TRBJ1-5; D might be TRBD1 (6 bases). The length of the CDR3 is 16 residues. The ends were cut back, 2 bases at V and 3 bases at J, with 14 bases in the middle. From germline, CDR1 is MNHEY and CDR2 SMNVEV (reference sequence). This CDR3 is CASSLQGLGYNQPQHF. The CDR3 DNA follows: TGTGCCAGCAGTTTACAGGGGTTAGGGTACAATCAGCCCCAGCATTTT.

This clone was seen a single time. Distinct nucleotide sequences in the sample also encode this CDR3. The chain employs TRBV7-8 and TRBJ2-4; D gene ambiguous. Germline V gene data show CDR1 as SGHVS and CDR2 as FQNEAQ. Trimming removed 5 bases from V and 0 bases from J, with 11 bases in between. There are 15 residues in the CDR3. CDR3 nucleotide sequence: TGTGCCAGCAGCCAGGAAGGGCTAGCCAAAAACATTCAGTACTTC. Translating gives CASSQEGLAKNIQYF.

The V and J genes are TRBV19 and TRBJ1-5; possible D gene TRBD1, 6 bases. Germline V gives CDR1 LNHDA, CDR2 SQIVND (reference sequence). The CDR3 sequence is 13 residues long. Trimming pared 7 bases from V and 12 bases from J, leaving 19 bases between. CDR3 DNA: TGTGCCAGTAATCGGGGGCCAGAATTGTTCCAGCATTTT. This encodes CASNRGPELFQHF.

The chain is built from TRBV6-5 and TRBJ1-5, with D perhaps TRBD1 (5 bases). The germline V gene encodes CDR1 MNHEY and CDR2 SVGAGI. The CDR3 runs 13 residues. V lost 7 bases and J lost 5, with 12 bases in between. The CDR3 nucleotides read TGTGCCAGCAAGGGGCGGGAGGATCAGCCCCAGCATTTT. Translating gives CASKGREDQPQHF.

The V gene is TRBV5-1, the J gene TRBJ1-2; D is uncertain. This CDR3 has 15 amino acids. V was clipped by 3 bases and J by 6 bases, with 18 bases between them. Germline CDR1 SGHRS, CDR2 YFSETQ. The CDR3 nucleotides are TGCGCCAGCAGCTCCTCCGGTAGGACCCAGGATGGCTACACCTTC. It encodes CASSSSGRTQDGYTF.

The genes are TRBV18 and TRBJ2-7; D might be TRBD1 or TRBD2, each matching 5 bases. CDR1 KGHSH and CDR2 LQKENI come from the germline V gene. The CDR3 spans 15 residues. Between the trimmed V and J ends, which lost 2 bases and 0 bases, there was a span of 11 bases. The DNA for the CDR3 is TGTGCCAGCTCACCAAGGGGAGAGTACTCCTACGAGCAGTACTTC. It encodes CASSPRGEYSYEQYF.

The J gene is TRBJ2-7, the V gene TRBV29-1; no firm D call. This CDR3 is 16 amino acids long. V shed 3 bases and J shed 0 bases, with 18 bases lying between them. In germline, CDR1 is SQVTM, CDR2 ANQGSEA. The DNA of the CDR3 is TGCAGCGTTGATCGGCCCGTGGAGTTGGGCTCCTACGAGCAGTACTTC. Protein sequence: CSVDRPVELGSYEQYF.

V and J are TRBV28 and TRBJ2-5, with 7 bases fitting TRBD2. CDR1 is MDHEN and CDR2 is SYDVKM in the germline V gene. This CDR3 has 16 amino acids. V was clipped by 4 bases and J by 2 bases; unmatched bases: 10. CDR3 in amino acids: CASSSLPASGQETQYF. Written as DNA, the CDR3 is TGTGCCAGCAGTTCGCTCCCCGCTAGCGGACAAGAGACCCAGTACTTC.

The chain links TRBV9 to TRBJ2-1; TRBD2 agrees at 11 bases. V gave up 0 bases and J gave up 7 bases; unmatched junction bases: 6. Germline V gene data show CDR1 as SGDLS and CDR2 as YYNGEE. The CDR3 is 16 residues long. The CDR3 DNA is TGTGCCAGCAGCGTAGGTACTAGCGGGAGTCGTAATGAGCAGTTCTTC. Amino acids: CASSVGTSGSRNEQFF.